These T cell receptor beta chains were read from a single sample in a study of shared T cell receptors in the human thymus. Assay: immunoSEQ multiplex PCR; the TCRdb copy retains only in-frame clones and omits some. Among about 660,000 clones listed, about 89% were seen once. These data were also reused for a study on human thymus T cells.

The specimen sequenced was thymocytes. These receptors were collected from a boy in the first two years of life with a congenital heart defect. Each CDR3 is given with its conserved first and last residue. Fields, in order: J gene, V gene, D gene, clone size, CDR3 DNA, CDR3 protein. A D gene is named only where the DNA matches it firmly. Part of the rows lack a size; the others show once, few, many or a class for expanded clones.

TRBJ1-5	TRBV28	TRBD1	NA	TGTGCCAGCAACCGGCAGGGGGGTGGTCAGCCCCAGCATTTT	CASNRQGGGQPQHF
TRBJ2-7	TRBV4-1	TRBD2	NA	TGCGCCAGCAGCCAAACTAGCGGGAGTTTGTGTGAGCAGTACTTC	CASSQTSGSLCEQYF
TRBJ1-2	TRBV6-1	NA	once	TGTGCCAGCACCGAAACGGGGTTCTATGGCTACACCTTC	CASTETGFYGYTF
TRBJ2-1	TRBV5-1	TRBD2	NA	TGCGCCAGCAGCTTGCTTGGGACTAGCGGATACAATGAGCAGTTCTTC	CASSLLGTSGYNEQFF
TRBJ1-2	TRBV30	NA	once	TGTGCCTGGGTCCGGGGGGGCTTTAACTATGGCTACACCTTC	CAWVRGGFNYGYTF
TRBJ2-3	TRBV10-3	TRBD2	NA	TGTGCCATCAGTGGACTAGCGGGAGGTTCTAGCACAGATACGCAGTATTTT	CAISGLAGGSSTDTQYF
TRBJ2-1	TRBV11-2	TRBD2	NA	TGTGCCAGCAGCGGACGACTAGCGGGGGGGCATGAGCAGTTCTTC	CASSGRLAGGHEQFF
TRBJ2-7	TRBV4-1	TRBD1	once	TGCGCCAGCAGCCAAGTTAACTTAGGACAGGCCGCCTACGAGCAGTACTTC	CASSQVNLGQAAYEQYF
TRBJ1-2	TRBV14	TRBD1	NA	TGTGCCAGCAGCCCACTCCATGGACAGGGCTCCTATGGCTACACCTTC	CASSPLHGQGSYGYTF
TRBJ1-1	TRBV30	NA	NA	TGTGCCTGGAGTGTAGAAGCGGACACTGAAGCTTTCTTT	CAWSVEADTEAFF
TRBJ2-3	TRBV6-4	TRBD2	NA	TGTGCCAGCAGGAAATTAGCGGGGGCCACAGATACGCAGTATTTT	CASRKLAGATDTQYF
TRBJ2-1	TRBV4-3	NA	NA	TGCGCCAGCAGCCAAGATCTAGGCCGAAGAATATACAATGAGCAGTTCTTC	CASSQDLGRRIYNEQFF
TRBJ2-7	TRBV27	NA	NA	TGTGCCAGCAGTTTAGTCGTGTTCAACTGGCCGGGGGAGCAGTACTTC	CASSLVVFNWPGEQYF
TRBJ2-2	TRBV9	TRBD2	NA	TGTGCCAGCAGCTCGCAGGCGGGAGAGTACACCGGGGAGCTGTTTTTT	CASSSQAGEYTGELFF
TRBJ1-5	TRBV4-3	NA	NA	TGCGCCAGCAGCCAAGCGAGGGCGAATCAGCCCCAGCATTTT	CASSQARANQPQHF
TRBJ2-5	TRBV9	TRBD2	once	TGTGCCAGCGGCCGGGGGGTCGAGACCCAGTACTTC	CASGRGVETQYF
TRBJ2-7	TRBV7-7	NA	once	TGTGCTAGCAGCTCTATTTATGGGGGGAAGACCTACGAGCAGTACTTC	CASSSIYGGKTYEQYF
TRBJ2-1	TRBV28	NA	NA	TGTGCCAGCAGTTTAAGGGGGTCCAACTTGGGCAATGAGCAGTTCTTC	CASSLRGSNLGNEQFF
TRBJ1-1	TRBV30	NA	few	TGTGCCTGGGGGGGGGAAAGGACAGCTAAGAACACTGAAGCTTTCTTT	CAWGGERTAKNTEAFF
TRBJ2-3	TRBV7-2	NA	NA	TGTGCCAGCAGCCGTAATCGGGAGCGACCCACAGATACGCAGTATTTT	CASSRNRERPTDTQYF
TRBJ1-3	TRBV6-1	NA	NA	TGTGCCAGCCACCCGGTTTCTGGAAACACCATATATTTT	CASHPVSGNTIYF
TRBJ1-6	TRBV28	NA	NA	TGTGCCAGCTCCGGGACAAGTCCTTCACCCCTCCACTTT	CASSGTSPSPLHF
TRBJ1-2	TRBV28	NA	NA	TGTGCCAGCAGTTCGGACAGTTTTTATGGCTACACCTTC	CASSSDSFYGYTF
TRBJ2-3	TRBV28	TRBD2	NA	TGTGCCAGCACTAGCGGGAGGAACACAGATACGCAGTATTTT	CASTSGRNTDTQYF
TRBJ1-1	TRBV6-1	NA	NA	TGTGCCAGCAGTGACCACGGTAACAGGAACACTGAAGCTTTCTTT	CASSDHGNRNTEAFF
TRBJ2-1	TRBV29-1	TRBD2	NA	TGCAGCGTTGAAGTAGGTGAGGGACTAGCGGGAGCCAACAATGAGCAGTTCTTC	CSVEVGEGLAGANNEQFF
TRBJ2-3	TRBV28	TRBD2	NA	TGTGCCAGCAGTTTGTCCCGGGACTACGCTAGCACAGATACGCAGTATTTT	CASSLSRDYASTDTQYF
TRBJ1-2	TRBV4-1	NA	NA	TGCGCCAGCAGCCAAGATCTCGCTATCAGGGTTTATGGCTACACCTTC	CASSQDLAIRVYGYTF
TRBJ1-1	TRBV5-1	TRBD1	NA	TGCGCCAGCAGGTGGGGACAGTCGAACACTGAAGCTTTCTTT	CASRWGQSNTEAFF
TRBJ1-2	TRBV10-2	NA	NA	TGCGCCAGCAGTGAGTCGAGAACCAACTATGGCTACACCTTC	CASSESRTNYGYTF
TRBJ2-7	TRBV14	TRBD1	NA	TGTGCCAGCAGCCCCTTAGTTCAGGGGGAACTCTACGAGCAGTACTTC	CASSPLVQGELYEQYF
TRBJ1-2	TRBV29-1	NA	NA	TGCAGCGTTGCCGGGGAGCAGGGGTCATGCGGCTACACCTTC	CSVAGEQGSCGYTF
TRBJ2-6	TRBV5-6	TRBD1	NA	TGTGCCAGCACCCGACAGGGTAGCTCTGGGGCCAACGTCCTGACTTTC	CASTRQGSSGANVLTF
TRBJ2-3	TRBV7-2	TRBD2	NA	TGTGCCAGCAGCTTACTGACTAGCGGGGGGGCCGAAGCAGATACGCAGTATTTT	CASSLLTSGGAEADTQYF
TRBJ2-1	TRBV27	TRBD1	NA	TGTGCCAGCAGTTTGAGACAGGGGGCGTCCTACAATGAGCAGTTCTTC	CASSLRQGASYNEQFF
TRBJ1-4	TRBV10-3	TRBD1	NA	TGTGCCATCAAACGGGACAGGGATGAAAAACTGTTTTTT	CAIKRDRDEKLFF
TRBJ1-4	TRBV9	NA	NA	TGTGCCAGCAGCCCGCACACAGGTGCAACTAATGAAAAACTGTTTTTT	CASSPHTGATNEKLFF
TRBJ1-3	TRBV5-1	NA	NA	TGCGCCAGCAGCGCGGGGGACACCCGAGGTGGAAACACCATATATTTT	CASSAGDTRGGNTIYF
TRBJ1-1	TRBV12-5	NA	NA	TGTGCTAGTGTAACTCACACTGAAGCTTTCTTT	CASVTHTEAFF
TRBJ1-2	TRBV21-1	NA	NA	TGTGCCAGCAGCCCCCGGACAGATTCTGGCTACACCTTC	CASSPRTDSGYTF
TRBJ2-1	TRBV5-4	TRBD2	NA	TGTGCCAGCAGCCTGTTAGGGACTACCTACAATGAGCAGTTCTTC	CASSLLGTTYNEQFF
TRBJ2-4	TRBV7-8	TRBD2	NA	TGTGCCAGCAGCGCAGGGCGGGGGAGTCGACCGGGGGCCAAAAACATTCAGTACTTC	CASSAGRGSRPGAKNIQYF
TRBJ2-3	TRBV28	NA	NA	TGTGCCAGCAGTTTATGCTGGCAGGGTGAGGTAGATACGCAGTATTTT	CASSLCWQGEVDTQYF
TRBJ1-2	TRBV14	TRBD1	NA	TGTGCCAGCAGCCAACCGAAATCCGGGACAGCGAACTATGGCTACACCTTC	CASSQPKSGTANYGYTF
TRBJ1-3	TRBV7-7	NA	NA	TGTGCTAGCAGCCCCGGTGGGGGGAGAGGAAACACCATATATTTT	CASSPGGGRGNTIYF
TRBJ2-4	TRBV20-1	NA	NA	TGCAGTGCTACCTCAACAGGCCTCCAGTACTTC	CSATSTGLQYF
TRBJ1-1	TRBV18	TRBD1	NA	TGTGCCAGCTCACCCCACCCCGAGACAGGGGGCATGAACACTGAAGCTTTCTTT	CASSPHPETGGMNTEAFF
TRBJ2-1	TRBV25-1	TRBD2	NA	TGTGCCAGCACCCCGGGCGGGAGGCACAACAATGAGCAGTTCTTC	CASTPGGRHNNEQFF
TRBJ2-5	TRBV10-3	TRBD2	NA	TGTGCCATCAGTGACCGAGCGGGAGGGATACAAGAGACCCAGTACTTC	CAISDRAGGIQETQYF
TRBJ1-5	TRBV28	TRBD1	once	TGTGCCAGCAGTTTATACCGGACAGGGGTTGATCAGCCCCAGCATTTT	CASSLYRTGVDQPQHF
TRBJ2-5	TRBV10-2	TRBD2	NA	TGCGCCAGCAATACCGGGACTAGCGGGAGAGGTGAGACCCAGTACTTC	CASNTGTSGRGETQYF
TRBJ2-3	TRBV30	NA	NA	TGTGCCTGGAGTGTACAAGGCGGGAAGGCTCCAGATACGCAGTATTTT	CAWSVQGGKAPDTQYF
TRBJ1-2	TRBV4-3	NA	NA	TGCGCCAGCAGCCAATCACGCCGGGGGATAAGTGAGAACTATGGCTACACCTTC	CASSQSRRGISENYGYTF
TRBJ2-3	TRBV4-3	NA	NA	TGCGCCAGCAGCCAAGATCTTTCGGAAGACTCCACAGATACGCAGTATTTT	CASSQDLSEDSTDTQYF
TRBJ2-3	TRBV28	TRBD2	NA	TGTGCCAGCAGCCTACTAGCGGAGAACACAGATACGCAGTATTTT	CASSLLAENTDTQYF